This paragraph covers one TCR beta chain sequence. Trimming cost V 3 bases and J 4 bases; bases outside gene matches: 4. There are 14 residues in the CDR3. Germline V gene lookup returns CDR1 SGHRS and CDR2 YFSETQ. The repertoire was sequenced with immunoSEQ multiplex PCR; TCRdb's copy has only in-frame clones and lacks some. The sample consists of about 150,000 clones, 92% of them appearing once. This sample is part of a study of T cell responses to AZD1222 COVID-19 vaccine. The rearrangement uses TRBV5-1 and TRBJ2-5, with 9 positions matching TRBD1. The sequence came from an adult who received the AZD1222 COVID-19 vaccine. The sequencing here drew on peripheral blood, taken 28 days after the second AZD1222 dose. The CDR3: CASSWGQGRETQYF. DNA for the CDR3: TGCGCCAGCAGCTGGGGACAGGGTAGAGAGACCCAGTACTTC.